Below are 23 T cell receptor beta chains sequenced from a single sample in a study of T cell repertoires in cytomegalovirus infection. MiXCR, run by TCRdb on the reads, gives a single entry per CDR3 protein. The sample lists hundreds of thousands of distinct CDR3 sequences; under 55% were seen once. Their antigens remain unidentified. This specimen consisted of cultured PBMCs, obtained from culture after CMV antigen stimulation. Source of these receptors: a human donor in good health (CMV status not recorded). Some clones in this sample may be carry-over from other donors' samples.

A few counts support this clonotype. V usage is TRBV6-2 or TRBV6-3 and J usage is TRBJ1-1, with D perhaps TRBD1 (6 bases). Looked up from germline, CDR1 is MNHEY and CDR2 is SVGEGT. CDR3 length: 15 amino acids. Trimming took off 10 bases at V and 0 bases at J, with 18 bases between the two ends. As DNA, the CDR3 is TGTGCCATCCGGGACACCGACAAAATGAACACTGAAGCTTTCTTT. This encodes CAIRDTDKMNTEAFF.

The rearrangement links TRBV4-2 to TRBJ2-2; either TRBD1 or TRBD2 may supply D (6 bases each). V was clipped by 1 base and J by 13 bases, with 10 bases between them. Germline-derived CDR1 and CDR2 are LGHNA and YNFKEQ. The CDR3 is 12 residues long. Written as DNA, the CDR3 is TGTGCCAGCAGCCAAGTAGGGGGGATGCTGTTTTTT. This translates into CASSQVGGMLFF.

The V call is TRBV25-1, the J call TRBJ1-1; D not resolved. CDR1 is MGHDK, CDR2 SYGVNS, per germline. Trimming removed 6 bases from V and 0 bases from J, with 8 bases in between. The CDR3 is 13 amino acids. CDR3 region: CASSTSVNTEAFF. In nucleotides, the CDR3 is TGTGCCAGCAGCACTTCGGTGAACACTGAAGCTTTCTTT.

The J gene is TRBJ2-1, the V gene TRBV7-6; no clear D gene. CDR3 length equals 16 residues. Trimming cost V 0 bases and J 3 bases, with 12 bases left between them. CDR1 and CDR2 from the germline V gene are SGHVS and FNYEAQ. CDR3 bases: TGTGCCAGCAGCTTAGCTAAGACGTCCTACTACAATGAGCAGTTCTTC. It yields the protein CASSLAKTSYYNEQFF.

The chain links TRBV6-6 to TRBJ1-5; 7 bases fit TRBD1. The germline gives CDR1 MNHNY, CDR2 SVGAGI (reference sequence). With 7 bases clipped from V and 1 base from J, the junction kept 1 base outside the gene matches. This CDR3 is 13 amino acids long. The CDR3 region has the DNA TGTGCCAGCACGACAGGGAGCAATCAGCCCCAGCATTTT. This codes for CASTTGSNQPQHF.

The rearrangement links TRBV7-8 to TRBJ1-1; D is uncertain. Per the germline V gene, CDR1 is SGHVS and CDR2 is FQNEAQ. This CDR3 is 13 amino acids long. The V and J ends lost 5 bases and 2 bases respectively, with 9 bases between them. This CDR3 is CASSLGINTEAFF. The CDR3 DNA follows: TGTGCCAGCAGCCTAGGGATCAACACTGAAGCTTTCTTT.

This clonotype was seen repeatedly, ten times or more. The chain carries TRBV7-2 and TRBJ2-7; the match to TRBD2 covers 13 bases. Germline V lookup: CDR1 SGHTA, CDR2 FQGNSA. CDR3 length: 16 residues. V lost 5 bases to trimming and J lost 5 bases; unmatched junction nucleotides: 9. Here the CDR3 DNA reads TGTGCCAGCAGCCCAGCCGGACTAGCGGGAGTAAACGAGCAGTACTTC. Protein sequence: CASSPAGLAGVNEQYF.

The CDR3 here is CASSRGMTNYGYTF. The CDR3 DNA reads TGTGCCAGCAGCCGCGGGATGACTAACTATGGCTACACCTTC. The chain joins TRBV7-2 to TRBJ1-2; D is undetermined. V lost 5 bases to trimming and J lost 0 bases, with 10 bases between them. The CDR3 loop spans 14 amino acids. From germline, CDR1 is SGHTA and CDR2 FQGNSA.

V and J are TRBV7-2 and TRBJ2-7; D is possibly TRBD2 (6 bases). The CDR3 is 15 residues long. In germline, CDR1 is SGHTA, CDR2 FQGNSA. The V end lost 5 bases, the J end lost 3 bases, and 17 bases lay between the germline ends. The CDR3 spells CASSAQAGTGYEQYF. CDR3 coding DNA: TGTGCCAGCAGCGCACAGGCCGGGACTGGCTACGAGCAGTACTTC.

V usage is TRBV12-5 and J usage is TRBJ1-5; D unclear. The CDR3 extends over 16 amino acids. The germline gives CDR1 LGHNT, CDR2 FRNRAP. Trimming took off 5 bases at V and 1 base at J, with 15 bases between the two ends. The CDR3 DNA sequence: TGTGCTAGTGGTCCGACGGGGATGACAAGCAATCAGCCCCAGCATTTT. Translation gives CASGPTGMTSNQPQHF.

The sample holds a few counts of this clonotype. The chain is built from TRBV5-5 and TRBJ2-5; no reliable D call. Germline V gene sequence: CDR1 SGHKS, CDR2 YYEKEE (reference sequence). This CDR3 is built from 15 residues. The V and J ends lost 4 bases and 4 bases respectively, with 17 bases between them. The CDR3 DNA reads as TGTGCCAGCAGCCCGGTATTTCCTCTCCCAGAGACCCAGTACTTC. Amino acids: CASSPVFPLPETQYF.

In this sample, this clonotype turned up a few times. The V and J genes are TRBV6-1 and TRBJ2-7; possibly TRBD1 or TRBD2 for D (5 bases each). The CDR3 is 14 residues long. The V end lost 7 bases, the J end lost 4 bases, and 17 bases lay between the germline ends. Germline V gene lookup returns CDR1 MNHNS and CDR2 SASEGT. For the CDR3, the DNA is TGTGCCAGCAAGGGGAGCCAGGTACTATACGAGCAGTACTTC. Translating it yields CASKGSQVLYEQYF.

This clonotype came up a few times. This chain joins TRBV7-8 and TRBJ2-7, with 7 bases matching TRBD2. The ends lost 5 bases at V and 6 bases at J; junction bases unmatched: 7. This CDR3 is built from 13 residues. Germline CDR1 reads SGHVS; CDR2 reads FQNEAQ. CDR3 nucleotides: TGTGCCAGCAGCCCGCTTGGGAGGGGCGAGCAGTACTTC. This translates into CASSPLGRGEQYF.

The genes are TRBV6-2 or TRBV6-3 and TRBJ2-7; tentative D call: TRBD1 (5 bases). CDR1 MNHEY and CDR2 SVGEGT come from the germline V gene. Deletions cut 6 bases from V and 3 bases from J, with 12 bases between. The CDR3 totals 13 residues. The CDR3 here is CASRGLDGYEQYF. In nucleotides, the CDR3 is TGTGCCAGCAGGGGGCTCGACGGCTACGAGCAGTACTTC.

The V and J genes are TRBV7-2 and TRBJ2-1; TRBD1 or TRBD2 may be the D gene (5 bases each). The CDR3 runs to 15 residues. Trimming took 5 bases from V and 7 from J, leaving 18 bases between them. The germline V gene encodes CDR1 SGHTA and CDR2 FQGNSA. CDR3 DNA sequence: TGTGCCAGCAGCAAAACGGGGACCGTAGTTAATGAGCAGTTCTTC. Translated: CASSKTGTVVNEQFF.

V gene TRBV7-2 combines with J gene TRBJ1-6; no clear D gene. The germline V and J ends were trimmed by 1 base and 10 bases, with 8 bases remaining between them. This CDR3 spans 13 amino acids. Germline CDR1 and CDR2: SGHTA and FQGNSA. The CDR3 spells CASSLERRSPLHF. The CDR3 DNA sequence: TGTGCCAGCAGCTTAGAGAGGAGATCACCCCTCCACTTT.

The rearrangement uses TRBV3-1 and TRBJ2-3; D ambiguous. The CDR3 consists of 18 residues. V was cut by 0 bases and J by 5 bases, with 21 bases left in between. CDR1 is LGHDT and CDR2 is YNNKEL in the germline V gene (reference sequence). CDR3 bases: TGTGCCAGCAGCCAAGAGGCGTCCGACGTGAATCTGGTAGATACGCAGTATTTT. Translation gives CASSQEASDVNLVDTQYF.

This clonotype has more than one count but fewer than ten. The V gene is TRBV20-1, the J gene TRBJ2-1, with TRBD2 as a possible D gene (6 bases). The CDR3 is 14 residues long. The V gene's germline CDR1 is DFQATT and CDR2 SNEGSKA (reference sequence). V was shortened by 3 bases and J by 2 bases, with 11 bases between the two germline ends. CDR3 sequence: CSARSGPTYNEQFF. In DNA form, the CDR3 reads TGCAGTGCTAGGAGCGGGCCGACCTACAATGAGCAGTTCTTC.

This clonotype was seen repeatedly, ten times or more. The chain links TRBV7-2 to TRBJ1-2, with D hard to call. This CDR3 comprises 16 residues. V lost 5 bases and J lost 4, with 20 bases in between. The germline CDR1 and CDR2 sequences are SGHTA and FQGNSA. This CDR3 reads CASSRPIVRPLYGYTF. CDR3 nucleotide sequence: TGTGCCAGCAGCCGACCCATCGTCCGTCCTCTCTATGGCTACACCTTC.

CDR3 nucleotides: TGTGCCAGCAGGGCGGGACTAGCGGGGGGGAAAGATACGCAGTATTTT. It codes for CASRAGLAGGKDTQYF. The rearrangement uses TRBV2 and TRBJ2-3; 16 bases are a match to TRBD2. The V gene end was trimmed by 6 bases and the J gene end by 5 bases; junction bases not matched to a gene: 5. The CDR3 contains 16 residues. Germline V gene lookup returns CDR1 SNHLY and CDR2 FYNNEI.

This chain joins TRBV2 and TRBJ1-1, with D perhaps TRBD1 (6 bases). The V gene's germline CDR1 is SNHLY and CDR2 FYNNEI. The CDR3 has 18 residues. Trimming removed 3 bases from V and 1 base from J, with 21 bases in between. The CDR3 sequence: CASSDLTGYTRANTEAFF. DNA for the CDR3: TGTGCCAGCAGTGATCTGACAGGTTACACCCGAGCGAACACTGAAGCTTTCTTT.

The rearrangement joins TRBV12-3 or TRBV12-4 to TRBJ1-2, with 7 nucleotides matching TRBD1. V lost 4 bases and J lost 3; bases outside the gene matches: 5. The CDR3 is 14 amino acids. CDR3 sequence (DNA): TGTGCCAGCAGTTGGGGCACAGGGGACTATGGCTACACCTTC. It encodes CASSWGTGDYGYTF.

This clonotype was seen ten or more times. J is TRBJ1-4 and V is TRBV7-2; a possible D gene is TRBD1 (6 bases). The V and J ends lost 2 bases and 11 bases respectively, with 18 bases between them. This CDR3 contains 15 residues. CDR1 is SGHTA, CDR2 FQGNSA, per germline. Here the CDR3 DNA reads TGTGCCAGCAGCTTAAGTGGGGGGCCAGGGCCGAAACTGTTTTTT. Encoded protein: CASSLSGGPGPKLFF.